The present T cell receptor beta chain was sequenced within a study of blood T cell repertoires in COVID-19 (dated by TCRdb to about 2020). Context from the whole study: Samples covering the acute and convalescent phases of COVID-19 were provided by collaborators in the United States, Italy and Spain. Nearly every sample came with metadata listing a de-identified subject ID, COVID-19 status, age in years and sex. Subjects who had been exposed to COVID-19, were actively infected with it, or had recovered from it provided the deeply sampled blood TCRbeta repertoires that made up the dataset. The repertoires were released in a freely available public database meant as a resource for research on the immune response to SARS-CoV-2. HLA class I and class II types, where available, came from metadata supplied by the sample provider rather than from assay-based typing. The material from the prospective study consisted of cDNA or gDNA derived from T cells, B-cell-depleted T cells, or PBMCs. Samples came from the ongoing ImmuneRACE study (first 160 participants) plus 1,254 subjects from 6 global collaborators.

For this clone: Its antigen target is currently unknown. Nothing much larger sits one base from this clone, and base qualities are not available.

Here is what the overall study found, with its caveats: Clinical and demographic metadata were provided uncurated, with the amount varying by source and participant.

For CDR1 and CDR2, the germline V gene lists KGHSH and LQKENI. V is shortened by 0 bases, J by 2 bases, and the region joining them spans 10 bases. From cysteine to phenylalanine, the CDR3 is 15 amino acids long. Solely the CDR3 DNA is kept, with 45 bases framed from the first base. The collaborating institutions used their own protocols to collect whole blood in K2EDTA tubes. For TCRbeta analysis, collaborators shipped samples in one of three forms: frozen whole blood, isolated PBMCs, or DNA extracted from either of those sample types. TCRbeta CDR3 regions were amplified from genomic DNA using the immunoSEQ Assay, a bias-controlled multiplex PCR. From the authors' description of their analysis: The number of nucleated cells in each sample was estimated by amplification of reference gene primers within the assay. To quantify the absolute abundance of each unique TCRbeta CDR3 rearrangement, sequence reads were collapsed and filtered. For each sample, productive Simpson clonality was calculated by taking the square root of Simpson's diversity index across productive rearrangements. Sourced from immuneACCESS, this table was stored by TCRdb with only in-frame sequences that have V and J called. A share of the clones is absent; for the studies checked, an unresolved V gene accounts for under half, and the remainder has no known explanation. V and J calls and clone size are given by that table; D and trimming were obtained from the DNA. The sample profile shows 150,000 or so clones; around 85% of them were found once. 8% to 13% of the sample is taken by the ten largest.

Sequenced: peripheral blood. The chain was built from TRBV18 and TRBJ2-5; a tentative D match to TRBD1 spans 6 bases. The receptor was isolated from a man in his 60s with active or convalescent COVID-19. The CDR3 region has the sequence CASSPPMGQQETQYF. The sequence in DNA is TGTGCCAGCTCACCACCGATGGGACAACAAGAGACCCAGTACTTC.